The clone carrying this T cell receptor (beta chain) was observed at least ten times. Its target is unknown. The entry originates in a study of neurological immune-mediated disorders. Findings of the study overall: In HTLV-1-associated myelopathy, TCR clonal expansion was greatest, and in multiple sclerosis it was least, below healthy controls. The expanded clones of different subjects shared no CDR3 amino acid sequences (suggesting private repertoires in all groups).

MiXCR was run by TCRdb on the 5' RACE reads, yielding one entry per CDR3 protein. The sample consists of approximately 74,000 distinct CDR3 sequences, roughly 10% of them appearing once. The unsorted libraries were prepared from 2 million PBMCs (stored at -80 C). In germline, CDR1 is DFQATT, CDR2 SNEGSKA (reference sequence). V was cut by 0 bases and J by 2 bases, with 15 bases left in between. There are 16 residues in the CDR3. V is TRBV20-1 and J is TRBJ2-3; maybe TRBD2 (5 bases). The receptor was isolated from a man aged 50 to 60 in good health. The sequenced sample was PBMCs. The DNA of the CDR3 is TGCAGTGCTAGAGACCCGGGATCTCCACTCACAGATACGCAGTATTTT. It specifies CSARDPGSPLTDTQYF.